This T cell receptor beta chain derives from a study of T cell responses to AZD1222 COVID-19 vaccine. Study results and limitations: The donor cohort was predominantly white British with a female majority, and clonal diversity may have been underestimated.

TCRdb's table, derived via immunoSEQ multiplex PCR, lists solely in-frame clones and lacks some. The sample lists about 70,000 clones; 80% to 90% were seen once. This clone was detected a few times. As yet, its antigen is unknown. V lost 3 bases and J lost 5; bases outside the gene matches: 2. The germline gives CDR1 SEHNR, CDR2 FQNEAQ (reference sequence). The CDR3 runs to 13 residues. The clonotype originates from an adult who received the AZD1222 COVID-19 vaccine. The chain carries TRBV7-9 and TRBJ1-1; 8 positions match TRBD1. The sequenced sample was peripheral blood, obtained 28 days after the second AZD1222 dose. CDR3 DNA: TGTGCCAGCAGCTTCCGGACAGGGACTGAAGCTTTCTTT. Translation: CASSFRTGTEAFF.